This T cell receptor (beta chain) originates from a study of PD-L1 blockade in urothelial cancer. Study information: Anywhere from 0 to 3 prior chemotherapy regimens had been received by patients.

The germline CDR1 and CDR2 sequences are MDHEN and SYDVKM. The germline V and J ends were trimmed by 4 bases and 6 bases, with 4 bases remaining between them. This CDR3 contains 11 residues. Study results and limitations: Better survival was predicted by below-median pretreatment blood TCR clonality.

Sequencing was performed with immunoSEQ multiplex PCR; in TCRdb, only in-frame clones are kept and a portion is missing. Of about 22,000 clones in the sample, almost 90% are singletons; the top ten hold 15% to 20%. On this clone itself: The antigen remains undetermined.

Pretreatment and on-treatment samples were taken, numbering 1 to 8 per patient. This receptor was identified in a woman aged 55 to 70 with urothelial cancer. The chain is built from TRBV28 and TRBJ1-5; D not certain. This sample comprised PBMCs, obtained around atezolizumab (anti-PD-L1) treatment. The chain's CDR3 is CASSSRQPQHF. The CDR3 DNA follows: TGTGCCAGCAGTTCTCGTCAGCCCCAGCATTTT.